Reported below is one T cell receptor beta chain. Antigen: not known. This entry belongs to a study of blood T cells in healthy people across ages. Germline V gene lookup returns CDR1 MDHEN and CDR2 SYDVKM. CDR3 length: 15 residues. V gave up 6 bases and J gave up 3 bases, with 15 bases separating them. Combining a sample-barcoded 5' primer with a J-beta primer mix, a second PCR ran for about 6 to 12 cycles. One entry per CDR3 protein results from TCRdb running MiXCR on the 5' RACE reads. The sample records around 1,700,000 distinct CDR3 sequences, roughly 27% being singletons. Study outcomes and limitations: Per million T cells, TCR beta diversity dropped about linearly as age rose.

The sample comprised blood. This chain joins TRBV28 and TRBJ2-1; D is perhaps TRBD2 (6 bases). This clonotype was sampled from a woman between 25 and 40 years old in good health. CDR3 amino acids: CASSAAGLYYNEQFF. The CDR3 nucleotides read TGTGCCAGCAGCGCCGCTGGACTATACTACAATGAGCAGTTCTTC.